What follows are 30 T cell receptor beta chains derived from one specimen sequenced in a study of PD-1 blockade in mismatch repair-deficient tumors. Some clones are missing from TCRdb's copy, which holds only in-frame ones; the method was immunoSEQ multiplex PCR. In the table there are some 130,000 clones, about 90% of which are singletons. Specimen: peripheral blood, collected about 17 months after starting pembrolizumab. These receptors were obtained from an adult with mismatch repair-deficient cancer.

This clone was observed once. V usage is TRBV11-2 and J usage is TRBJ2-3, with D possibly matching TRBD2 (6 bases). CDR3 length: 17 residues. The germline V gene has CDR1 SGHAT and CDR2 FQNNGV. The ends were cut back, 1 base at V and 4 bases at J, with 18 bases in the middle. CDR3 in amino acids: CASSLGGLAGRADTQYF. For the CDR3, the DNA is TGTGCCAGCAGCTTAGGGGGGTTGGCGGGACGGGCAGATACGCAGTATTTT.

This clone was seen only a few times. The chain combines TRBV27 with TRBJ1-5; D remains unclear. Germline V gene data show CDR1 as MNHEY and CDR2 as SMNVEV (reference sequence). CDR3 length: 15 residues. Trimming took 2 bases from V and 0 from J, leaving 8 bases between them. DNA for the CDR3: TGTGCCAGCAGTTTAACACCGACTAGCAATCAGCCCCAGCATTTT. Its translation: CASSLTPTSNQPQHF.

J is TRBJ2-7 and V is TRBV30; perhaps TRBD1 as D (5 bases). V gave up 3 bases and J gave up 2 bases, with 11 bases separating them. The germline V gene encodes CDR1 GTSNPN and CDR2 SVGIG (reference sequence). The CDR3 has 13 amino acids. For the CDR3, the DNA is TGTGCCTGGAGGCGGTCCAGGGCCTACGAGCAGTACTTC. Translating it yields CAWRRSRAYEQYF.

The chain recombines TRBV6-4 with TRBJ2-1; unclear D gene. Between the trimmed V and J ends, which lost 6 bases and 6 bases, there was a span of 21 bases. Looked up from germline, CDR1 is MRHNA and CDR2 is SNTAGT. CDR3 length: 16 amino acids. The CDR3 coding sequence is TGTGCCAGCAGGGGGTCCCTGGCTTGGGTGGGCAATGAGCAGTTCTTC. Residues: CASRGSLAWVGNEQFF.

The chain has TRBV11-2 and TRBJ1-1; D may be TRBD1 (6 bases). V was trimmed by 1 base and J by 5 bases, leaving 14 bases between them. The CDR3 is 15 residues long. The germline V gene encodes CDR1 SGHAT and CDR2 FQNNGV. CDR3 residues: CASSLGLGGHTEAFF. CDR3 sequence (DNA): TGTGCCAGCAGCTTAGGTTTGGGGGGGCATACTGAAGCTTTCTTT.

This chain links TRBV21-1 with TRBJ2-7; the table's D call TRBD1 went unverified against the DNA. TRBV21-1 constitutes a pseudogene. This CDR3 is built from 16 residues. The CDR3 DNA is TGTGCCAGCAGCAAAAAAGCCCGGGACAGGAGGGACGAGCAGTACTTC. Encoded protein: CASSKKARDRRDEQYF.

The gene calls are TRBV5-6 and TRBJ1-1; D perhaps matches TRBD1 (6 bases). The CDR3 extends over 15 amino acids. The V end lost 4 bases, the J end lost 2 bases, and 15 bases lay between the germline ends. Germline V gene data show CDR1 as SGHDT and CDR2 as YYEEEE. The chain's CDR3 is CASSIGGHANTEAFF. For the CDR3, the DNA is TGTGCCAGCAGCATTGGGGGGCACGCCAACACTGAAGCTTTCTTT.

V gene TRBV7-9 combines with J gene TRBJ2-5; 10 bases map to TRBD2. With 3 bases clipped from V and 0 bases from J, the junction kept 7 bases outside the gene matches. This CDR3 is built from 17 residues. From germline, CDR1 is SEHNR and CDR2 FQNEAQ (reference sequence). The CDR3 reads CASSFVGLAADQETQYF. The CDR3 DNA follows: TGTGCCAGCAGCTTCGTCGGACTAGCGGCGGACCAAGAGACCCAGTACTTC.

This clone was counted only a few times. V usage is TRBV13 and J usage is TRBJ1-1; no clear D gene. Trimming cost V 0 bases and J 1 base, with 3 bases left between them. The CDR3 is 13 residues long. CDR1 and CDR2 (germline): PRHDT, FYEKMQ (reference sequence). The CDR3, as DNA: TGTGCCAGCAGCTTAGGCTCGAACACTGAAGCTTTCTTT. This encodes CASSLGSNTEAFF.

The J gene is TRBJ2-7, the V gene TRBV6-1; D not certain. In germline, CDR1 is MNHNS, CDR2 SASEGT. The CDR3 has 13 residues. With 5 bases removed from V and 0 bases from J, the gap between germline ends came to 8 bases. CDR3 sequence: CASSKGTSYEQYF. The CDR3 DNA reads TGTGCCAGCAGTAAGGGAACCTCCTACGAGCAGTACTTC.

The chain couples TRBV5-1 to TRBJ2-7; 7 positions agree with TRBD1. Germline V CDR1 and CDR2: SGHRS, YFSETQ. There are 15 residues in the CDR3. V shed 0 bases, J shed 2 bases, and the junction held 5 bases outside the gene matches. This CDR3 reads CASSLGRGQTYEQYF. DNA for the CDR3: TGCGCCAGCAGCTTGGGTAGGGGGCAGACCTACGAGCAGTACTTC. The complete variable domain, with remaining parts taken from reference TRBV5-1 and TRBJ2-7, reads KAGVTQTPRYLIKTRGQQVTLSCSPISGHRSVSWYQQTPGQGLQFLFEYFSETQRNKGNFPGRFSGRQFSNSRSEMNVSTLELGDSALYLCASSLGRGQTYEQYFGPGTRLTVT.

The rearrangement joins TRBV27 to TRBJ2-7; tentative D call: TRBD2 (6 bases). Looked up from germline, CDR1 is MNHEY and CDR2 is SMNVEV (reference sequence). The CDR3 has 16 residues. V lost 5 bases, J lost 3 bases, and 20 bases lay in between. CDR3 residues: CASSPREVGGLYEQYF. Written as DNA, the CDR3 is TGTGCCAGCAGTCCCAGGGAGGTTGGGGGACTCTACGAGCAGTACTTC.

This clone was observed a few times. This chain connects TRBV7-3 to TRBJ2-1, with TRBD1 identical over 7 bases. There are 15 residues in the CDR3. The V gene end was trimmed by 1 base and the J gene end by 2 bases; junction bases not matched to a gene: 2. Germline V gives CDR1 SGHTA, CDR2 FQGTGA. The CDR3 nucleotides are TGTGCCAGCAGCTTAAGACAGGGCCCCTACAATGAGCAGTTCTTC. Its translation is CASSLRQGPYNEQFF.

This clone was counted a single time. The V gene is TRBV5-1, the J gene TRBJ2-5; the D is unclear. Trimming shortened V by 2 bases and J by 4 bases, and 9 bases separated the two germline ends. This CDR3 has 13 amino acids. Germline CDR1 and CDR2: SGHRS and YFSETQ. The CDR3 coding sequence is TGCGCCAGCAGCTTAAGGGTCCGAGAGACCCAGTACTTC. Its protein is CASSLRVRETQYF.

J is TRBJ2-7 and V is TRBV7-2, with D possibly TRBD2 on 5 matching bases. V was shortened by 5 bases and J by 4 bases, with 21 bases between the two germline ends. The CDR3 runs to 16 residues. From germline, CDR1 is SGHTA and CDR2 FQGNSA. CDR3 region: CASSLAHLWEQYEQYF. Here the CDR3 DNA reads TGTGCCAGCAGCCTGGCCCATTTGTGGGAGCAGTACGAGCAGTACTTC.

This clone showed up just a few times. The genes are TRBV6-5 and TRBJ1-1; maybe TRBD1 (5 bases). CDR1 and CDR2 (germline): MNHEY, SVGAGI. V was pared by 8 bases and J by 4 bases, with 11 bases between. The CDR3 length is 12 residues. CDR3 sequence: CASAPGGTEAFF. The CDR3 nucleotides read TGTGCCAGCGCCCCTGGGGGCACTGAAGCTTTCTTT.

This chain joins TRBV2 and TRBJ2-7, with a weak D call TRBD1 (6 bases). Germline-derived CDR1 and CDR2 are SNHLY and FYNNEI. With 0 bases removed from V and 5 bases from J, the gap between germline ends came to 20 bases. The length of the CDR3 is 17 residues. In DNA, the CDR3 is TGTGCCAGCAGTGAAGCCGTCGGGGCGGCAGGGGTCAACGAGCAGTACTTC. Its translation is CASSEAVGAAGVNEQYF.

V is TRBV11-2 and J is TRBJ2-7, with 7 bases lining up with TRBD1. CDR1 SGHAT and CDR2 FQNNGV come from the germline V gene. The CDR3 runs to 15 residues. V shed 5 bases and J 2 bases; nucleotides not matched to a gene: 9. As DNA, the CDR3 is TGTGCCAGCAGCAACCTGAGACAGGGTCCCTACGAGCAGTACTTC. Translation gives CASSNLRQGPYEQYF. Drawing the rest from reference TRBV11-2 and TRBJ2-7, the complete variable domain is EAGVAQSPRYKIIEKRQSVAFWCNPISGHATLYWYQQILGQGPKLLIQFQNNGVVDDSQLPKDRFSAERLKGVDSTLKIQPAKLEDSAVYLCASSNLRQGPYEQYFGPGTRLTVT.

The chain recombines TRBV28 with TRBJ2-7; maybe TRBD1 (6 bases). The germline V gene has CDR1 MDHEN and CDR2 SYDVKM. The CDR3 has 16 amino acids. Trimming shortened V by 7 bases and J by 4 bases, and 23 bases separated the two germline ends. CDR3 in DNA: TGTGCCAGCAACACATGGACAGAGTCGACAAAATACGAGCAGTACTTC. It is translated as CASNTWTESTKYEQYF.

CDR3 region: CASSLGRAGGNEQFF. For the CDR3, the DNA is TGTGCCAGCAGCTTAGGGAGGGCTGGGGGCAATGAGCAGTTCTTC. The V call is TRBV5-4, the J call TRBJ2-1, with 7 bases fitting TRBD2. The ends lost 2 bases at V and 6 bases at J; junction bases unmatched: 8. Germline CDR1 SGHNT, CDR2 YYREEE (reference sequence). The length of the CDR3 is 15 residues.

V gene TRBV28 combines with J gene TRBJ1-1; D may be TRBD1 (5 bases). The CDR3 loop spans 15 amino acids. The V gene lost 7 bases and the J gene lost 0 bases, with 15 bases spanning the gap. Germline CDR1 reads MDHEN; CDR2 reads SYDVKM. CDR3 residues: CASTNRGILNTEAFF. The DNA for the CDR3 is TGTGCCAGCACTAACCGGGGGATCTTGAACACTGAAGCTTTCTTT.

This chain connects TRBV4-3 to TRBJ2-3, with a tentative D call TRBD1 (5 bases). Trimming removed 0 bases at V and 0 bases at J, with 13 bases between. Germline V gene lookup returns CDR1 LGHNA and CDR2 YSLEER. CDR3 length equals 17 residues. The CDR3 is CASSQEAQGTSTDTQYF. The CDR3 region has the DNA TGCGCCAGCAGCCAAGAAGCGCAGGGAACTAGCACAGATACGCAGTATTTT.

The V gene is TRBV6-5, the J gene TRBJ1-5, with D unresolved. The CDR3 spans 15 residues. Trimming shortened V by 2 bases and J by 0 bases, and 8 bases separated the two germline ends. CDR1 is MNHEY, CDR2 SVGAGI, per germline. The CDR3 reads CASSYDADSNQPQHF. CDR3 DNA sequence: TGTGCCAGCAGTTACGACGCAGATAGCAATCAGCCCCAGCATTTT.

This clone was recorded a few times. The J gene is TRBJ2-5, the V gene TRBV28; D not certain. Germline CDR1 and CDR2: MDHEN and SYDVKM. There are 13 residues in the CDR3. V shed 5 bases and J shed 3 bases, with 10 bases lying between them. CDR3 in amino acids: CASSATQEETQYF. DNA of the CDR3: TGTGCCAGCAGTGCAACACAAGAAGAGACCCAGTACTTC.

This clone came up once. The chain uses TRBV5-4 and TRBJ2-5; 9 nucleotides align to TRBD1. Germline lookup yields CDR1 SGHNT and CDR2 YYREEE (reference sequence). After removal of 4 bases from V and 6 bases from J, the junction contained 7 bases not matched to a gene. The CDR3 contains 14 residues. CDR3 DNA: TGTGCCAGCAGCCCCGACAGGGGGATGAAGACCCAGTACTTC. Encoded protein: CASSPDRGMKTQYF.

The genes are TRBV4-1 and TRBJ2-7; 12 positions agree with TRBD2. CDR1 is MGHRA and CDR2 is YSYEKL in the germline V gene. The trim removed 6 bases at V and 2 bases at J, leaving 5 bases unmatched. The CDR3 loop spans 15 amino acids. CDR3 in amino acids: CASRPLAGGTYEQYF. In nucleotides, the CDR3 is TGCGCCAGCAGGCCCCTAGCGGGAGGGACCTACGAGCAGTACTTC.

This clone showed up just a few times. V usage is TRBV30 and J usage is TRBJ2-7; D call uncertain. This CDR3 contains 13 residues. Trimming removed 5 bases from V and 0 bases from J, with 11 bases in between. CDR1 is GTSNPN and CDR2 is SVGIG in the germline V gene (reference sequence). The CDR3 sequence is CAWGRLTSYEQYF. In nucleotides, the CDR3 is TGTGCCTGGGGACGCCTTACCTCCTACGAGCAGTACTTC. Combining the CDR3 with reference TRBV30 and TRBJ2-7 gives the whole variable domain SQTIHQWPATLVQPVGSPLSLECTVEGTSNPNLYWYRQAAGRGLQLLFYSVGIGQISSEVPQNLSASRPQDRQFILSSKKLLLSDSGFYLCAWGRLTSYEQYFGPGTRLTVT.

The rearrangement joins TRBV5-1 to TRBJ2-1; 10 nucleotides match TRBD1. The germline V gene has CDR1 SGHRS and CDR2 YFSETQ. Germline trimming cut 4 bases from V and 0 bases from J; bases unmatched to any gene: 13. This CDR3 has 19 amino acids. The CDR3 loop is CASSAIRDRGQGSYNEQFF. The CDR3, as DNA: TGCGCCAGCAGCGCGATCCGGGACAGGGGACAGGGCTCCTACAATGAGCAGTTCTTC. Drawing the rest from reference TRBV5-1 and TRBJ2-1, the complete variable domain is KAGVTQTPRYLIKTRGQQVTLSCSPISGHRSVSWYQQTPGQGLQFLFEYFSETQRNKGNFPGRFSGRQFSNSRSEMNVSTLELGDSALYLCASSAIRDRGQGSYNEQFFGPGTRLTVL.

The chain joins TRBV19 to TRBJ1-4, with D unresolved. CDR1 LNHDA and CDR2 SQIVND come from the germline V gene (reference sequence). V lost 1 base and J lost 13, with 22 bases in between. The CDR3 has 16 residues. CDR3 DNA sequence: TGTGCCAGTAGTATAGGCCCCCGTGCTGGACGTGTTGGACTGTTTTTT. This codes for CASSIGPRAGRVGLFF.

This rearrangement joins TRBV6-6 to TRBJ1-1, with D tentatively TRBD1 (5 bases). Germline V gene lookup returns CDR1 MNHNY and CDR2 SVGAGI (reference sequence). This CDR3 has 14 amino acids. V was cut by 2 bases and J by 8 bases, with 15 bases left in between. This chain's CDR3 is CASSYRDSFGEAFF. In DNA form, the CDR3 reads TGTGCCAGCAGTTACCGGGACTCCTTTGGGGAAGCTTTCTTT.